The 8 T cell receptor beta chains below come from one sample, sequenced in a study of shared clonotypes between healthy human individuals. Measured with immunoSEQ multiplex PCR; TCRdb has only the in-frame clones, and not every one. The table records roughly 2,000,000 clones, around 95% of them present only once. CD8 cells classed as naive were CD45RO-negative and positively selected for CCR7, excluding terminally differentiated effector memory CD45RA+ cells. The source material was naive CD8+ T cells from PBMCs. All receptors come from a man aged 18 to 30 in good health. Some clones in this sample may be carry-over from other donors' samples.

As concerns this clone: This same CDR3 is encoded by further DNA sequences in the sample. The chain uses TRBV9 and TRBJ1-3; D may be TRBD1 (5 bases). The V gene's germline CDR1 is SGDLS and CDR2 YYNGEE. The CDR3 spans 14 residues. Deletions cut 0 bases from V and 3 bases from J, with 7 bases between. The CDR3: CASSVGDFGNTIYF. The CDR3 nucleotides are TGTGCCAGCAGCGTAGGGGACTTTGGAAACACCATATATTTT. Filled out from reference TRBV9 and TRBJ1-3, the complete variable domain reads DSGVTQTPKHLITATGQRVTLRCSPRSGDLSVYWYQQSLDQGLQFLIQYYNGEERAKGNILERFSAQQFPDLHSELNLSSLELGDSALYFCASSVGDFGNTIYFGEGSWLTVV.

V gene TRBV7-9 combines with J gene TRBJ2-1; D is perhaps TRBD2 (6 bases). The CDR3 is made up of 16 amino acids. The germline gives CDR1 SEHNR, CDR2 FQNEAQ (reference sequence). V was clipped by 2 bases and J by 10 bases, with 21 bases between them. The CDR3 protein is CASSLNLRGLSGEQFF. Here the CDR3 DNA reads TGTGCCAGCAGCTTAAATTTGCGGGGACTCTCGGGGGAGCAGTTCTTC.

V usage is TRBV28 and J usage is TRBJ1-4; no firm D call. The CDR3 has 14 residues. Germline-derived CDR1 and CDR2 are MDHEN and SYDVKM. Trimming took 3 bases from V and 2 from J, leaving 7 bases between them. The CDR3 nucleotides read TGTGCCAGCAGTTTCCCCGGGACTAATGAAAAACTGTTTTTT. This gives the protein CASSFPGTNEKLFF.

The chain carries TRBV6-6 and TRBJ2-7; no clear D. The V gene lost 5 bases and the J gene lost 3 bases, with 8 bases spanning the gap. The CDR3 consists of 12 residues. CDR1 and CDR2 (germline): MNHNY, SVGAGI (reference sequence). CDR3 loop: CASSPAGYEQYF. As DNA, the CDR3 is TGTGCCAGCAGTCCGGCTGGCTACGAGCAGTACTTC.

The chain uses TRBV28 and TRBJ1-5; D is perhaps TRBD1 (5 bases). Germline assignment: CDR1 MDHEN and CDR2 SYDVKM. V was trimmed by 6 bases and J by 2 bases, leaving 14 bases between them. The CDR3 is 15 residues long. The CDR3 bases are TGTGCCAGCAGGCCCGTCGGGGGGGGCAATCAGCCCCAGCATTTT. Translated: CASRPVGGGNQPQHF.

The V gene is TRBV19, the J gene TRBJ1-5; D call uncertain. CDR1 and CDR2 from the germline V gene are LNHDA and SQIVND (reference sequence). Trimming took off 7 bases at V and 4 bases at J, with 14 bases between the two ends. The CDR3 extends over 14 amino acids. CDR3 DNA: TGTGCCAGTACCCCCGGATTGCCAAATCAGCCCCAGCATTTT. Translation: CASTPGLPNQPQHF. The full variable domain, completed using reference TRBV19 and TRBJ1-5, is DGGITQSPKYLFRKEGQNVTLSCEQNLNHDAMYWYRQDPGQGLRLIYYSQIVNDFQKGDIAEGYSVSREKKESFPLTVTSAQKNPTAFYLCASTPGLPNQPQHFGDGTRLSIL.

The J gene is TRBJ1-4, the V gene TRBV27; 12 bases align to TRBD1. CDR3 length: 15 amino acids. Looked up from germline, CDR1 is MNHEY and CDR2 is SMNVEV (reference sequence). Germline trimming cut 5 bases from V and 7 bases from J; bases unmatched to any gene: 5. CDR3 DNA: TGTGCCAGCAGTGAACGGGACAGGGGGCTTGAAAAACTGTTTTTT. Translating it yields CASSERDRGLEKLFF.

V and J are TRBV19 and TRBJ2-7; the D gene is possibly TRBD1 (6 bases). Germline values: CDR1 LNHDA, CDR2 SQIVND (reference sequence). The CDR3 runs 15 residues. With 4 bases removed from V and 0 bases from J, the gap between germline ends came to 13 bases. The CDR3 DNA reads TGTGCCAGTAGTACCCAGGGGTGGGACTCCTACGAGCAGTACTTC. Translation: CASSTQGWDSYEQYF.